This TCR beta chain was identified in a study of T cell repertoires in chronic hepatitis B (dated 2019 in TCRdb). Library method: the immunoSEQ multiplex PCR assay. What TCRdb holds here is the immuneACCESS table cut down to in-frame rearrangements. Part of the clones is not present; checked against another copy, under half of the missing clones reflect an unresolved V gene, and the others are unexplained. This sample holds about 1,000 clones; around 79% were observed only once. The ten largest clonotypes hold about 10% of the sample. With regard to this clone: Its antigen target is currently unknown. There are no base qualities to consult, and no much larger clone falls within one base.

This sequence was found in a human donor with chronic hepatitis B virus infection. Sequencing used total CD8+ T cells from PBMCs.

The CDR3 region: CASSWATSRYNEQFF. At the DNA level, the sequence is TGTGCCAGCAGCTGGGCGACTAGCCGTTACAATGAGCAGTTCTTC. The chain links TRBV7-9 with TRBJ2-1, with 7 central nucleotides matching TRBD2. CDR1 and CDR2 are read off the germline V gene (reference sequence) as SEHNR and FQNEAQ. V ends up 4 bases short and J 4 bases short, with an unmatched junction base count of 7. The CDR3 numbers 15 residues from cysteine through phenylalanine. Here the CDR3 DNA is all that survives: 45 bases in frame from base 1. The reference TRBV7-9 and TRBJ2-1 proteins fill in what lies around the CDR3, so the full variable domain reads DTGVSQNPRHKITKRGQNVTFRCDPISEHNRLYWYRQTLGQGPEFLTYFQNEAQLEKSRLLSDRFSAERPKGSFSTLEIQRTEQGDSAMYLCASSWATSRYNEQFFGPGTRLTVL.